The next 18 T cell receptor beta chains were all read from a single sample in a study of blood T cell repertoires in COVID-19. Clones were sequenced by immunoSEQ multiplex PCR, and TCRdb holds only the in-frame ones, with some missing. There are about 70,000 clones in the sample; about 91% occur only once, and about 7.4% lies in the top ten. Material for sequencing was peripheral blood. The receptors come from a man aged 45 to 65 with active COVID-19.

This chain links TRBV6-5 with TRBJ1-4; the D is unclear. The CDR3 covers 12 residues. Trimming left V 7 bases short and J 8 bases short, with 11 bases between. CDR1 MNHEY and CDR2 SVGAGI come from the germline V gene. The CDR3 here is CASMGGSEKLFF. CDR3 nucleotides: TGTGCCAGCATGGGAGGAAGCGAAAAACTGTTTTTT.

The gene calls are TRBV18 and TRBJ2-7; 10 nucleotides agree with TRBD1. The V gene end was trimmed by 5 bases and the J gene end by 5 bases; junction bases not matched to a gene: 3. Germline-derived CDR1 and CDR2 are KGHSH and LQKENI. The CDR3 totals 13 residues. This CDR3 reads CASSRDRGNEQYF. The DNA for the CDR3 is TGTGCCAGCTCAAGGGACAGGGGAAACGAGCAGTACTTC.

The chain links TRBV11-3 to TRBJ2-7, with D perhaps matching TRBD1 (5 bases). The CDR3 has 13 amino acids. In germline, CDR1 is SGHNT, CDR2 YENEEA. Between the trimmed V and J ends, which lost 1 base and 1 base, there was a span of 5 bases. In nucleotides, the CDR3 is TGTGCCAGCAGCTTAGGACAGTCCTACGAGCAGTACTTC. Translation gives CASSLGQSYEQYF. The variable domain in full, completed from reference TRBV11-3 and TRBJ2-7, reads EAGVVQSPRYKIIEKKQPVAFWCNPISGHNTLYWYLQNLGQGPELLIRYENEEAVDDSQLPKDRFSAERLKGVDSTLKIQPAELGDSAVYLCASSLGQSYEQYFGPGTRLTVT.

CDR3 DNA: TGTGCCAGTAGTTCGCCTCAGTTGGCCAAAAACATTCAGTACTTC. As protein: CASSSPQLAKNIQYF. J is TRBJ2-4 and V is TRBV19; the D is unclear. CDR1 and CDR2 from the germline V gene are LNHDA and SQIVND (reference sequence). Trimming removed 5 bases at V and 1 base at J, with 12 bases between. The CDR3 has 15 amino acids.

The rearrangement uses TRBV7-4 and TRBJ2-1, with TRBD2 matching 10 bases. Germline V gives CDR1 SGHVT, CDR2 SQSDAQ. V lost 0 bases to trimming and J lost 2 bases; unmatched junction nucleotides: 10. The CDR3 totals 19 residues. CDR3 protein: CASSLAIGLAGEAYNEQFF. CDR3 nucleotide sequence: TGTGCCAGCAGCTTAGCGATCGGGCTAGCGGGGGAGGCCTACAATGAGCAGTTCTTC.

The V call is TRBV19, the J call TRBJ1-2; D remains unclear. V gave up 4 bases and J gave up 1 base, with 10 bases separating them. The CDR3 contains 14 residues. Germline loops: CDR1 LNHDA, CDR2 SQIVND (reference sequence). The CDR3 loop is CASSSFIGNYGYTF. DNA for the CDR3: TGTGCCAGTAGTAGCTTTATCGGTAACTATGGCTACACCTTC.

The CDR3 region has the DNA TGTGCCAGTAGTAGACAGGGGAAGAACACTGAAGCTTTCTTT. It encodes CASSRQGKNTEAFF. The gene calls are TRBV19 and TRBJ1-1; 8 nucleotides line up with TRBD1. Germline lookup yields CDR1 LNHDA and CDR2 SQIVND (reference sequence). This CDR3 spans 14 amino acids. J gave up 1 base and V 4 bases, and 2 bases lay outside the gene matches.

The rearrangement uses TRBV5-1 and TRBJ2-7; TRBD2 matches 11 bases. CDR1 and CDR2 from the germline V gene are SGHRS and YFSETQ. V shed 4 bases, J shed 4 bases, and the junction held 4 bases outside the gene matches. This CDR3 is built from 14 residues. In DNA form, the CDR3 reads TGCGCCAGCAGCCCAATAGCGGGGGGGTACGAGCAGTACTTC. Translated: CASSPIAGGYEQYF.

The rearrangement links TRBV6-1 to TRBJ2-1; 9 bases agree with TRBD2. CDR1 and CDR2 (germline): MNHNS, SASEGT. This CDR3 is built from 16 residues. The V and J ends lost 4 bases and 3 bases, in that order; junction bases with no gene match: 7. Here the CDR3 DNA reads TGTGCCAGCAGTGCGGCTAGCGGGGCGCTCTACAATGAGCAGTTCTTC. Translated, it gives CASSAASGALYNEQFF.

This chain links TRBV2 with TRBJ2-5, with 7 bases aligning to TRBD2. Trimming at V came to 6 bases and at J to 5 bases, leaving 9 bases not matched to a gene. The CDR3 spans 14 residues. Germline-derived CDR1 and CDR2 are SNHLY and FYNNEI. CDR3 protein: CASRGSSGVETQYF. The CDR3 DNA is TGTGCCAGCAGAGGGTCAAGCGGGGTCGAGACCCAGTACTTC.

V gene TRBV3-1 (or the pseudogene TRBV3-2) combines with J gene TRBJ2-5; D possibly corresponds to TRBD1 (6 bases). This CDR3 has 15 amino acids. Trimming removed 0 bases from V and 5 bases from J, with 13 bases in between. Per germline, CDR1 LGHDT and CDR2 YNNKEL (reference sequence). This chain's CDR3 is CASSQDPGASETQYF. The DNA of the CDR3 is TGTGCCAGCAGCCAAGACCCAGGGGCCAGCGAGACCCAGTACTTC.

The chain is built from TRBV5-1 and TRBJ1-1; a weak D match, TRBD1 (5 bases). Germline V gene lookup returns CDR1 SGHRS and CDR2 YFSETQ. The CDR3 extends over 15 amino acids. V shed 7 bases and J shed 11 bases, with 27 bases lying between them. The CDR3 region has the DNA TGCGCCAGCCGCTCAAGCGGGACTTATCAAGAGGCGGCTTTCTTT. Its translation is CASRSSGTYQEAAFF.

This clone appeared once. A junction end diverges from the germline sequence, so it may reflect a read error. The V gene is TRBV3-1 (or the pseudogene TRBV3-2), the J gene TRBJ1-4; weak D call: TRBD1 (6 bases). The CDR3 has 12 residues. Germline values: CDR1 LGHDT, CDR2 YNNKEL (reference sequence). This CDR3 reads CASSQEKGVTTF. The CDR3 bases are TGTGCCAGCAGCCAAGAAAAGGGGGTAACTACCTTT.

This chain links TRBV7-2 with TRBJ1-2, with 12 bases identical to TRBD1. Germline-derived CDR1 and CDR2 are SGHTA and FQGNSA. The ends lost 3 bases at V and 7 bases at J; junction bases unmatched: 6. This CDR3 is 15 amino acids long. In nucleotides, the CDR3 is TGTGCCAGCAGCTTCGAAGGGACAGGGGGCGCTGGCTACACCTTC. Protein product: CASSFEGTGGAGYTF.

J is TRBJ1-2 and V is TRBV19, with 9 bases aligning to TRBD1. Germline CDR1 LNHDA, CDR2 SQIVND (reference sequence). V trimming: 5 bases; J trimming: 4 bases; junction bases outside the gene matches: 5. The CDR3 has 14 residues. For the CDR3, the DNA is TGTGCCAGTAGTGCGGACAGGGGAGTCTATGGCTACACCTTC. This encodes CASSADRGVYGYTF.

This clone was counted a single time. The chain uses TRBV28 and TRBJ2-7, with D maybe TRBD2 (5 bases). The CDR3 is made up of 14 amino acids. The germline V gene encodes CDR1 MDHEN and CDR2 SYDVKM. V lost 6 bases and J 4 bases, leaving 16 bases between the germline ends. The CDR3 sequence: CASRTAGAVYEQYF. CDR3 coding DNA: TGTGCCAGCAGGACGGCGGGTGCAGTTTACGAGCAGTACTTC.

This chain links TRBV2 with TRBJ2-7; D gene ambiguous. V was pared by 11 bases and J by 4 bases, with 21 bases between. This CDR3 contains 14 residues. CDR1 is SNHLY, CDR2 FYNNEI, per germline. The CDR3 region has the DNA TGTGCCTCTGTGCAGGCCCCTACTTCTTACGAGCAGTACTTC. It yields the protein CASVQAPTSYEQYF.

The CDR3 nucleotides read TGCGCCAGCAGCTTGTCCCCGGGACAGGGGAACGTTGAAAAACTGTTTTTT. Its protein is CASSLSPGQGNVEKLFF. The V and J genes are TRBV5-1 and TRBJ1-4; 10 nucleotides match TRBD1. Germline CDR1 SGHRS, CDR2 YFSETQ. J lost 7 bases, V lost 1 base, and 10 bases had no gene match. The CDR3 extends over 17 amino acids. Full variable domain (missing parts from reference TRBV5-1 and TRBJ1-4): KAGVTQTPRYLIKTRGQQVTLSCSPISGHRSVSWYQQTPGQGLQFLFEYFSETQRNKGNFPGRFSGRQFSNSRSEMNVSTLELGDSALYLCASSLSPGQGNVEKLFFGSGTQLSVL.